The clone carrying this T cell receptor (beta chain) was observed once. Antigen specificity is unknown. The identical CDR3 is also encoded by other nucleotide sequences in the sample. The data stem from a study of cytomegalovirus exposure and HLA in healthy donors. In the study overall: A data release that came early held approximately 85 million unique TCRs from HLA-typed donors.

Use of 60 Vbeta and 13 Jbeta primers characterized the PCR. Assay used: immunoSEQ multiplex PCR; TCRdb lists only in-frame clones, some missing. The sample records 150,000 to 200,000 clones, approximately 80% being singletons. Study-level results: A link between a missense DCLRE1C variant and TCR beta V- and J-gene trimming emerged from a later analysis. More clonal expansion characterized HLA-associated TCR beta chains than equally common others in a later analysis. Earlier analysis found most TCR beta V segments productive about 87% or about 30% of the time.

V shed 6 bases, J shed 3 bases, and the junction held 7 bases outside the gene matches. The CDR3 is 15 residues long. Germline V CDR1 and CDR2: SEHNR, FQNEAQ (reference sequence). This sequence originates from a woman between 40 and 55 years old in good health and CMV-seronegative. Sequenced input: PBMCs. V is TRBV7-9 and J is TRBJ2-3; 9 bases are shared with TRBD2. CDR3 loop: CASSPLSGSTDTQYF. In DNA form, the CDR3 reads TGTGCCAGCAGTCCTCTTAGCGGGAGTACAGATACGCAGTATTTT.